This T cell receptor (beta chain) was identified during a study of blood T cell repertoires in COVID-19. Study-wide context: Spain, Italy and the United States supplied samples that represented acute and convalescent COVID-19. PBMCs, B-cell-depleted T cells, or T cells provided the cDNA or gDNA that made up the material.

This CDR3 is built from 16 residues. Germline assignment: CDR1 SGHVS and CDR2 FQNEAQ. The V and J ends lost 5 bases and 3 bases, in that order; junction bases with no gene match: 10. Original handling: Amplification from reference gene primers served as the basis for estimated nucleated cell counts. The data were produced by immunoSEQ multiplex PCR, yet TCRdb's version contains in-frame clones alone and is incomplete. The V and J calls and clone size are taken from that table; D and trimming were inferred from the DNA. The profile covers 200,000 to 250,000 clones, with 80% to 90% appearing a single time and less than 6.5% taken by the ten largest.

Material: peripheral blood. The receptor's source is a woman aged 55 to 70 who had recovered from COVID-19. This chain links TRBV7-8 with TRBJ2-1; 7 positions match TRBD2. CDR3 sequence: CASSPQGWGGYNEQFF. Here the CDR3 DNA reads TGTGCCAGCAGCCCACAAGGGTGGGGGGGCTACAATGAGCAGTTCTTC.